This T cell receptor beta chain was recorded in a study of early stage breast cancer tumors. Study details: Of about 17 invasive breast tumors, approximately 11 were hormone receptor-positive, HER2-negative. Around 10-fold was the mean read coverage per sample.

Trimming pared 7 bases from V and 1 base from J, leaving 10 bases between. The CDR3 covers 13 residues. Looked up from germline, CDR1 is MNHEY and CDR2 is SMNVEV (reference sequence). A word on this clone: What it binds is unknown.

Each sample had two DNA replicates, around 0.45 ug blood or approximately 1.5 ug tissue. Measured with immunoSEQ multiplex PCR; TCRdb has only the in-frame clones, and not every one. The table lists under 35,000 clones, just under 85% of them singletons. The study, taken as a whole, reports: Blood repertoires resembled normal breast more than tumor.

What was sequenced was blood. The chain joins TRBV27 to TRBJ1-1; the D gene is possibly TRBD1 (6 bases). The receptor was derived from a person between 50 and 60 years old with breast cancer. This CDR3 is CASKPQGNTEAFF. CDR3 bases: TGTGCCAGCAAGCCACAGGGGAACACTGAAGCTTTCTTT.